Listed here are 14 T cell receptor beta chains from one sample, sequenced in a study of blood T cells in healthy people across ages. For the second PCR, which ran for roughly 6 to 12 cycles, a sample-barcoded 5' primer and a J-beta primer mix were used. MiXCR was run by TCRdb on the 5' RACE reads, yielding one entry per CDR3 protein. Of around 780,000 distinct CDR3 sequences listed, more than 25% were seen once; the top ten hold around 3%. This same sample was also taken into another study, of T cells of mothers and their children.

The sample was blood. Receptor source: a boy under 18 in good health.

V gene TRBV12-3 or TRBV12-4 combines with J gene TRBJ2-5, with D tentatively TRBD1 or TRBD2 (5 bases each). The CDR3 has 13 residues. V was trimmed by 6 bases and J by 5 bases, leaving 13 bases between them. CDR3 bases: TGTGCCAGCAGCCCAGACTGGGGGGAGACCCAGTACTTC. Amino acid sequence: CASSPDWGETQYF.

The table lists this clonotype with a few counts. The gene calls are TRBV29-1 and TRBJ2-3, with a tentative D call TRBD2 (6 bases). The CDR3 has 15 residues. The V and J ends lost 2 bases and 4 bases respectively, with 16 bases between them. Germline loops: CDR1 SQVTM, CDR2 ANQGSEA. Written as DNA, the CDR3 is TGCAGCGTTGAACGACTAGGCGCTCGGGCAGATACGCAGTATTTT. It codes for CSVERLGARADTQYF.

This clonotype appeared a few times. The genes are TRBV27 and TRBJ2-3, with TRBD1 as a possible D gene (6 bases). CDR3 length: 11 amino acids. The germline gives CDR1 MNHEY, CDR2 SMNVEV (reference sequence). V dropped 5 bases and J dropped 9 bases, with 9 bases sitting between them. The chain's CDR3 is CASSQGYTQYF. The CDR3 region has the DNA TGTGCCAGCAGTCAGGGGTACACGCAGTATTTT.

There are a few counts of this clonotype. V and J are TRBV13 and TRBJ1-2; 9 nucleotides align to TRBD1. J was trimmed by 2 bases and V by 4 bases; bases with no gene match: 2. CDR3 length: 14 residues. Looked up from germline, CDR1 is PRHDT and CDR2 is FYEKMQ (reference sequence). In nucleotides, the CDR3 is TGTGCCAGCAGCTGGACAGGGGCCAACTATGGCTACACCTTC. It specifies CASSWTGANYGYTF.

In this sample, this clonotype turned up a few times. The chain uses TRBV12-3 or TRBV12-4 and TRBJ2-5; possible D gene TRBD1, 6 bases. V was trimmed by 5 bases and J by 4 bases, leaving 23 bases between them. CDR3 length: 17 residues. In DNA form, the CDR3 reads TGTGCCAGCAGTCCCCCAGTCCATCCCCAGGGGTTAGAGACCCAGTACTTC. Translated: CASSPPVHPQGLETQYF.

V is TRBV19 and J is TRBJ2-1; D unclear. CDR3 size: 13 residues. Germline CDR1 and CDR2: LNHDA and SQIVND (reference sequence). The V gene lost 5 bases and the J gene lost 5 bases, with 10 bases spanning the gap. In DNA form, the CDR3 reads TGTGCCAGTAGTGACTCCTCTAACAATGAGCAGTTCTTC. Protein sequence: CASSDSSNNEQFF. Based on the CDR3 plus reference TRBV19 and TRBJ2-1, the full variable domain is DGGITQSPKYLFRKEGQNVTLSCEQNLNHDAMYWYRQDPGQGLRLIYYSQIVNDFQKGDIAEGYSVSREKKESFPLTVTSAQKNPTAFYLCASSDSSNNEQFFGPGTRLTVL.

The V call is TRBV7-8, the J call TRBJ2-1, with a tentative D call TRBD2 (6 bases). This CDR3 is built from 17 residues. Germline CDR1 and CDR2: SGHVS and FQNEAQ. With 2 bases removed from V and 4 bases from J, the gap between germline ends came to 18 bases. CDR3 region: CASSLMRGRLNYNEQFF. The CDR3 bases are TGTGCCAGCAGCTTAATGAGAGGGAGGTTAAATTACAATGAGCAGTTCTTC.

The chain couples TRBV5-5 to TRBJ2-7, with TRBD2 identical over 13 bases. The CDR3 is 16 amino acids. CDR1 is SGHKS and CDR2 is YYEKEE in the germline V gene (reference sequence). V was pared by 3 bases and J by 6 bases, with 9 bases of the junction left unmatched. CDR3 nucleotides: TGTGCCAGCAGCTGGAGACTAGCGGGGGGTCTGGGCGAGCAGTACTTC. Residues: CASSWRLAGGLGEQYF.

The chain uses TRBV21-1 and TRBJ1-4; the table gives TRBD1 as D, unverified against the DNA. TRBV21-1 is an annotated pseudogene. This CDR3 comprises 17 residues. CDR3 in amino acids: CASSPRISGDVFGKLFF. CDR3 in DNA: TGTGCCAGCAGCCCTAGAATATCGGGGGATGTTTTTGGGAAACTGTTTTTT.

V is TRBV12-3 or TRBV12-4 and J is TRBJ1-1; TRBD1 aligns across 7 bases. J gave up 0 bases and V 4 bases, and 8 bases lay outside the gene matches. The CDR3 is 16 residues long. For the CDR3, the DNA is TGTGCCAGCAGTTCCTACAGGGGTGGCCTGAACACTGAAGCTTTCTTT. Its protein product is CASSSYRGGLNTEAFF.

This clonotype was seen only once. The chain is built from TRBV5-1 and TRBJ1-4, with D maybe TRBD1 (5 bases). The CDR3 extends over 14 amino acids. CDR1 SGHRS and CDR2 YFSETQ come from the germline V gene. V gave up 1 base and J gave up 8 bases, with 12 bases separating them. CDR3 in amino acids: CASSLQPGREKLFF. DNA of the CDR3: TGCGCCAGCAGCTTGCAGCCAGGGCGGGAAAAACTGTTTTTT.

V usage is TRBV2 and J usage is TRBJ2-5; D possibly corresponds to TRBD1 (5 bases). The J call may be faulty, since TRBJ2-7 better matches the DNA end. This CDR3 is 14 amino acids long. Germline loops: CDR1 SNHLY, CDR2 FYNNEI. For the CDR3, the DNA is TGTGCCAGCAGTGAAAGGGGCAGGCCCTCCGAGCAGTACTTC. Protein product: CASSERGRPSEQYF.

CDR3 in amino acids: CASSLVQGFYEQYF. In nucleotides, the CDR3 is TGTGCCAGCAGCTTGGTTCAGGGGTTCTACGAGCAGTACTTC. The chain recombines TRBV7-9 with TRBJ2-7; D might be TRBD1 (6 bases). V lost 3 bases and J lost 3, with 12 bases in between. The CDR3 has 14 residues. Germline V gene data show CDR1 as SEHNR and CDR2 as FQNEAQ (reference sequence).

This clonotype has a single count. CDR3 sequence (DNA): TGCGCCAGCAGCTTGGCCGGGGGACAAAGAATGTCGGAGCAGTACTTC. It translates to CASSLAGGQRMSEQYF. This chain links TRBV5-1 with TRBJ2-7, with D perhaps being TRBD1 or TRBD2 (6 bases each). Trimming pared 0 bases from V and 7 bases from J, leaving 20 bases between. The CDR3 runs 16 residues. Germline CDR1 is SGHRS and CDR2 is YFSETQ.